The source of this T cell receptor (beta chain) is a study of cytotoxic CD8 clonotypes in ibrutinib-treated CLL. Study findings and constraints: Having risen at ibrutinib response, clonality had fallen back toward baseline by progression.

The CDR3 has 11 amino acids. Germline lookup yields CDR1 MDHEN and CDR2 SYDVKM. V lost 6 bases, J lost 2 bases, and 4 bases lay in between. A single count supports this clone. What it binds is unknown. Data came from immunoSEQ multiplex PCR; TCRdb stores just in-frame clones and leaves some out. Among more than 110,000 clones listed, around 93% were seen once. The sequenced sample was PBMCs, obtained after 12 months of ibrutinib treatment. The chain is built from TRBV28 and TRBJ1-2, with unresolved D. The source is a human donor with chronic lymphocytic leukemia. This CDR3 reads CASRTNYGYTF. The CDR3 bases are TGTGCCAGCAGGACCAACTATGGCTACACCTTC.